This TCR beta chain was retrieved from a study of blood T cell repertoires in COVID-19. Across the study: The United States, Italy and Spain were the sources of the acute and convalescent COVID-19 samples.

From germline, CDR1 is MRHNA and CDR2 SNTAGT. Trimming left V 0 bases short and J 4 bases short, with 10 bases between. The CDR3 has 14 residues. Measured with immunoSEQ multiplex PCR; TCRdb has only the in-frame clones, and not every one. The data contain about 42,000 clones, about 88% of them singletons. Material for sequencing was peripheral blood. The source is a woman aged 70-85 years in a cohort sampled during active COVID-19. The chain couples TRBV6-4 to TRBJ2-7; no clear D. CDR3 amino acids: CASSDSGRWYEQYF. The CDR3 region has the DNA TGTGCCAGCAGTGACTCGGGCAGGTGGTACGAGCAGTACTTC.